This entry lists 13 T cell receptor beta chains sequenced from one sample in a study of identical twins. TCRdb independently ran MiXCR on the 5' RACE reads; one entry per CDR3 protein. The sample contains 550,000 to 700,000 distinct CDR3 sequences, more than 9% of which appear only once. The data also belong to a second study, concerning yellow fever vaccine responses in identical twins.

The specimen was PBMCs. Source of these receptors: a woman younger than 30 in good health.

This clonotype was counted many times. The junction and the germline gene differ at one end; a read error may be behind it. This chain links TRBV7-6 with TRBJ1-1; possibly TRBD1 for D (5 bases). The germline gives CDR1 SGHVS, CDR2 FNYEAQ. CDR3 length: 13 residues. The DNA of the CDR3 is TGTGCCAGCAGCTTAAGGAAACAGGCTGAGGCTTTCTTT. It yields the protein CASSLRKQAEAFF.

This clonotype was recorded at least ten times. The V gene is TRBV18, the J gene TRBJ2-1, with D perhaps TRBD2 (7 bases). With 8 bases removed from V and 2 bases from J, the gap between germline ends came to 16 bases. There are 15 residues in the CDR3. The germline V gene encodes CDR1 KGHSH and CDR2 LQKENI. Here the CDR3 reads CASSPPGGPYNEQFF. CDR3 DNA: TGTGCCAGCAGCCCCCCCGGGGGGCCCTACAATGAGCAGTTCTTC.

This clonotype occurred a few times. The chain couples TRBV10-3 to TRBJ2-2; the D gene is possibly TRBD1 (6 bases). CDR1 is ENHRY and CDR2 is SYGVKD in the germline V gene. CDR3 length: 14 amino acids. V was trimmed by 4 bases and J by 0 bases, leaving 6 bases between them. In DNA, the CDR3 is TGTGCCATCAGTGGGACAGCGAACACCGGGGAGCTGTTTTTT. This encodes CAISGTANTGELFF.

This clonotype has at least ten counts. This chain joins TRBV7-9 and TRBJ2-5; D remains ambiguous. The CDR3 is 11 residues long. V dropped 5 bases and J dropped 7 bases, with 8 bases sitting between them. In germline, CDR1 is SEHNR, CDR2 FQNEAQ (reference sequence). The CDR3 DNA follows: TGTGCCAGCAGCACCCGTGGGACCCAGTACTTC. It yields the protein CASSTRGTQYF.

The V call is TRBV19, the J call TRBJ2-7, with TRBD1 matching 9 bases. This CDR3 comprises 14 residues. V shed 4 bases and J 5 bases; nucleotides not matched to a gene: 6. In germline, CDR1 is LNHDA, CDR2 SQIVND (reference sequence). Written as DNA, the CDR3 is TGTGCCAGTAGTAAGGGACAGGGTATACACGAGCAGTACTTC. It yields the protein CASSKGQGIHEQYF.

This clonotype was seen a few times. The V and J genes are TRBV12-3 or TRBV12-4 and TRBJ2-7, with TRBD1 as a possible D gene (5 bases). The CDR3 has 14 amino acids. V lost 6 bases and J lost 9, with 21 bases in between. The CDR3 is CASSLLLGGAGQYF. Here the CDR3 DNA reads TGTGCCAGCAGCCTCTTGTTGGGTGGGGCTGGGCAGTACTTC.

This clonotype came up many times. This sequence joins TRBV7-9 and TRBJ1-5; D perhaps matches TRBD1 (5 bases). Trimming shortened V by 5 bases and J by 2 bases, and 10 bases separated the two germline ends. The CDR3 extends over 14 amino acids. The germline gives CDR1 SEHNR, CDR2 FQNEAQ (reference sequence). CDR3 coding DNA: TGTGCCAGCAGCCCTGCGGGGGGCAATCAGCCCCAGCATTTT. Protein sequence: CASSPAGGNQPQHF.

This rearrangement joins TRBV5-1 to TRBJ1-1; TRBD1 might be the D (6 bases). Trimming took 6 bases from V and 6 from J, leaving 18 bases between them. Germline V gives CDR1 SGHRS, CDR2 YFSETQ. This CDR3 spans 14 amino acids. CDR3 sequence reads: CASTQGNILAEAFF. Here the CDR3 DNA reads TGCGCCAGCACACAGGGTAATATCCTCGCTGAAGCTTTCTTT.

The chain links TRBV7-3 to TRBJ2-5; 7 nucleotides agree with TRBD2. This CDR3 is 15 amino acids long. CDR1 is SGHTA and CDR2 is FQGTGA in the germline V gene. Unmatched junction bases numbered 10, after V lost 5 bases and J lost 4 bases. The CDR3: CASSLTSTSRETQYF. The CDR3 region has the DNA TGTGCCAGCAGCCTCACTTCGACTAGCAGAGAGACCCAGTACTTC.

This chain connects TRBV7-9 to TRBJ2-5; 14 nucleotides agree with TRBD2. V trimming: 5 bases; J trimming: 4 bases; junction bases outside the gene matches: 6. The V gene's germline CDR1 is SEHNR and CDR2 FQNEAQ (reference sequence). This CDR3 spans 16 amino acids. CDR3 amino acids: CASSGLAGGSGETQYF. As DNA, the CDR3 is TGTGCCAGCAGCGGACTAGCGGGAGGCTCCGGAGAGACCCAGTACTTC.

At least ten counts were recorded for this clonotype. The chain combines TRBV10-3 with TRBJ1-5, with D unclear. CDR1 and CDR2 (germline): ENHRY, SYGVKD. The CDR3 has 14 residues. The germline V and J ends were trimmed by 2 bases and 4 bases, with 9 bases remaining between them. The CDR3 spells CAISEGMENQPQHF. The DNA for the CDR3 is TGTGCCATCAGTGAGGGAATGGAAAATCAGCCCCAGCATTTT.

This clonotype has just a few counts. Here the CDR3 reads CAISESWGNGVADTQYF. The CDR3 region has the DNA TGTGCCATCAGTGAGTCCTGGGGGAACGGAGTGGCAGATACGCAGTATTTT. This chain uses TRBV10-3 with TRBJ2-3; either TRBD1 or TRBD2 may supply D (5 bases each). This CDR3 comprises 17 residues. V was trimmed by 0 bases and J by 4 bases, leaving 17 bases between them. Germline lookup yields CDR1 ENHRY and CDR2 SYGVKD.

This clonotype was seen more than once but under ten times. The gene calls are TRBV7-3 and TRBJ2-2; TRBD1 might be the D (6 bases). Germline CDR1 SGHTA, CDR2 FQGTGA. The CDR3 loop spans 16 amino acids. V was trimmed by 5 bases and J by 6 bases, leaving 19 bases between them. CDR3 in amino acids: CASSVQGSFGSGELFF. The CDR3 DNA follows: TGTGCCAGCAGCGTACAGGGTAGCTTTGGTTCCGGGGAGCTGTTTTTT. The entire variable domain, with the rest obtained from reference TRBV7-3 and TRBJ2-2, is as follows: GAGVSQTPSNKVTEKGKYVELRCDPISGHTALYWYRQSLGQGPEFLIYFQGTGAADDSGLPNDRFFAVRPEGSVSTLKIQRTERGDSAVYLCASSVQGSFGSGELFFGEGSRLTVL.